This T cell receptor (beta chain) is from a study of blood T cell repertoires in COVID-19. About the study: Researchers got acute and convalescent COVID-19 samples from the United States, Italy and Spain.

Clones were read by immunoSEQ multiplex PCR, and TCRdb kept only the in-frame ones, dropping some. The sample carries roughly 250,000 clones, approximately 90% recorded once. This sequence was found in a woman in her forties with acute COVID-19. Sample: PBMCs or T cells enriched from blood (not recorded which).

The CDR3 DNA reads as TGTGCCAGCCTTGAGCGGCAGGAGTATATCTATGGCTACACCTTC. Translation gives CASLERQEYIYGYTF. The chain recombines TRBV18 with TRBJ1-2; no clear D gene. CDR3 length: 15 amino acids. CDR1 and CDR2 (germline): KGHSH, LQKENI. Trimming took off 8 bases at V and 4 bases at J, with 20 bases between the two ends.